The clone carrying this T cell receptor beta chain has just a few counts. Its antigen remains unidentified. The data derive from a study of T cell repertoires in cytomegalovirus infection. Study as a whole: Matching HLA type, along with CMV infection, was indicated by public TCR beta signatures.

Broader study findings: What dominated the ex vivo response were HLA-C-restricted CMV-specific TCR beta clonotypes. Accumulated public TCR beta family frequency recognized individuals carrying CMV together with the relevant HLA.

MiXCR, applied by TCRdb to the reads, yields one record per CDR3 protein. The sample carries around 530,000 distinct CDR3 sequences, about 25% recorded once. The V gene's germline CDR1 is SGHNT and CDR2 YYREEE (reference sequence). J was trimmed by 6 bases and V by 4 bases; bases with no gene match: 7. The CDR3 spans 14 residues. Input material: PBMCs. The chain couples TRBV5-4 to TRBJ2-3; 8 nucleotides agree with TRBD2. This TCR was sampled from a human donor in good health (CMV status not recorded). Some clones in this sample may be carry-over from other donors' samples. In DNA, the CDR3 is TGTGCCAGCAGCCGGGGGACTAGTGAGGATACGCAGTATTTT. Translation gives CASSRGTSEDTQYF.